Following are 3 T cell receptor beta chains from one sample sequenced in a study of cytomegalovirus exposure and HLA in healthy donors. Both 60 Vbeta primers and 13 Jbeta primers went into the PCR. Measured with immunoSEQ multiplex PCR; TCRdb has only the in-frame clones, and not every one. Counted here are roughly 40,000 clones, approximately 80% occurring once; the ten biggest clones make up about 9.3%. The sequenced sample consisted of PBMCs. These receptors all come from a woman in her thirties or forties in good health and CMV-seronegative.

A single count supports this clone. The chain has TRBV5-4 and TRBJ2-5, with D possibly matching TRBD2 (7 bases). The V end was cut by 4 bases, the J end by 5 bases, with 18 bases between. Germline CDR1 reads SGHNT; CDR2 reads YYREEE (reference sequence). CDR3 size: 15 residues. DNA of the CDR3: TGTGCCAGCAGCCCGGAGGGGGGGGCGGCGGAGACCCAGTACTTC. Protein product: CASSPEGGAAETQYF.

The gene calls are TRBV7-2 and TRBJ1-2, with D unresolved. The V gene lost 1 base and the J gene lost 7 bases, with 10 bases spanning the gap. This CDR3 spans 13 amino acids. Germline V gene lookup returns CDR1 SGHTA and CDR2 FQGNSA. CDR3 region: CASSLERPGGYTF. The CDR3 nucleotides are TGTGCCAGCAGCTTAGAGCGGCCAGGTGGCTACACCTTC. Supplemented by reference TRBV7-2 and TRBJ1-2, the full variable domain reads GAGVSQSPSNKVTEKGKDVELRCDPISGHTALYWYRQSLGQGLEFLIYFQGNSAPDKSGLPSDRFSAERTGGSVSTLTIQRTQQEDSAVYLCASSLERPGGYTFGSGTRLTVV.

This chain connects TRBV10-3 to TRBJ1-2; 7 bases are shared with TRBD1. V gave up 3 bases and J gave up 4 bases; unmatched junction bases: 5. Germline V CDR1 and CDR2: ENHRY, SYGVKD. This CDR3 is 14 amino acids long. In nucleotides, the CDR3 is TGTGCCATCAGTGAACTACAGGGGCGCTATGGCTACACCTTC. It specifies CAISELQGRYGYTF.